This TCR beta chain was identified in a study of blood T cell repertoires in COVID-19. At the level of the study: Samples came from the United States, Italy and Spain, spanning acute and convalescent COVID-19. Sources were T cells, B-cell-depleted T cells, or PBMCs; the material itself was cDNA or gDNA.

This clone occurred once. Here immunoSEQ multiplex PCR was the method, and the copy in TCRdb shows in-frame clones only, minus some. The sample has about 230,000 clones, approximately 83% seen once. The CDR3 contains 16 residues. The germline V and J ends were trimmed by 4 bases and 5 bases, with 21 bases remaining between them. Germline-derived CDR1 and CDR2 are SGHNT and YYREEE (reference sequence). This clonotype was obtained from a man aged 35 to 55 with acute or convalescent COVID-19. The chain combines TRBV5-4 with TRBJ2-5, with a weak D call TRBD2 (6 bases). Sequenced: peripheral blood. CDR3 loop: CASSTSLAASWETQYF. The CDR3 nucleotides read TGTGCCAGCAGCACCTCACTAGCCGCATCTTGGGAGACCCAGTACTTC.